The entry below describes one T cell receptor (beta chain). Under the authors' procedure: Amplification of reference gene primers provided the estimated nucleated cell counts. This table comes from immunoSEQ multiplex PCR, and its TCRdb copy is limited to in-frame clones, with some not included. The V and J calls and clone size are taken from that table; D and trimming were inferred from the DNA. In the table there are about 13,000 clones, around 90% of which are singletons. This record comes from a study of blood T cell repertoires in COVID-19. For the study at large: COVID-19 samples from acute and convalescent phases originated in the United States, Italy and Spain. Sources were T cells, B-cell-depleted T cells, or PBMCs; the material itself was cDNA or gDNA.

Trimming at V came to 4 bases and at J to 2 bases, leaving 11 bases not matched to a gene. CDR1 and CDR2 (germline): MGHRA, YSYEKL. The CDR3 consists of 16 residues. V usage is TRBV4-1 and J usage is TRBJ2-7; 7 bases line up with TRBD2. Sequencing used peripheral blood. The sequence was collected from a human donor with active COVID-19. The donor label of this sample is uncertain. CDR3 DNA sequence: TGCGCCAGCAGCCCAATGGGGGGAGGGCAGACCTACGAGCAGTACTTC. Its translation: CASSPMGGGQTYEQYF.